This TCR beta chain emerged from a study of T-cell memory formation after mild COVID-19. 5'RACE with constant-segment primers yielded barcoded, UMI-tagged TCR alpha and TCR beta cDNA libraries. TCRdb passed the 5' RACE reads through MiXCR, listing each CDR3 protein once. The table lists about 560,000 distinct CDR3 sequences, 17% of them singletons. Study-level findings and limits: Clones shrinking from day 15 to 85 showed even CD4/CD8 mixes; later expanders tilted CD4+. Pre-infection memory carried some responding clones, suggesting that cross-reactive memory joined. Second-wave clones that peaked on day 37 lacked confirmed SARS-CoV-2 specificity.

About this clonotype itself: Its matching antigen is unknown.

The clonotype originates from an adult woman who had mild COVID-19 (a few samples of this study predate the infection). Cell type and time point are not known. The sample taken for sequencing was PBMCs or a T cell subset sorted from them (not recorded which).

In DNA form, the CDR3 reads TGCGCCAGCAGCTTTTTCGGACACGCAGCGAACACCGGGGAGCTGTTTTTT. It specifies CASSFFGHAANTGELFF. V gene TRBV5-1 combines with J gene TRBJ2-2, with a weak D call TRBD1 (5 bases). The CDR3 has 17 amino acids. Germline V gives CDR1 SGHRS, CDR2 YFSETQ. Trimming took 2 bases from V and 0 from J, leaving 14 bases between them. Drawing the rest from reference TRBV5-1 and TRBJ2-2, the complete variable domain is KAGVTQTPRYLIKTRGQQVTLSCSPISGHRSVSWYQQTPGQGLQFLFEYFSETQRNKGNFPGRFSGRQFSNSRSEMNVSTLELGDSALYLCASSFFGHAANTGELFFGEGSRLTVL.